Included here is one T cell receptor (beta chain) sequence, with context. Its specificity is unknown. The data originate from a study of cytomegalovirus exposure and HLA in healthy donors. The CDR3 contains 18 residues. Germline-derived CDR1 and CDR2 are MGHRA and YSYEKL. Trimming removed 3 bases from V and 1 base from J; junction bases left unmatched: 11. 13 Jbeta primers and 60 Vbeta primers were used for the PCR. Data came from immunoSEQ multiplex PCR; TCRdb stores just in-frame clones and leaves some out. The sample records over 150,000 clones, 75% to 85% being singletons. Findings of the study overall: Most TCRs appeared rarely, but some public TCRs recurred in many donors.

The chain joins TRBV4-1 to TRBJ1-5, with 8 nucleotides matching TRBD1. The receptor's source is an older woman in good health and CMV-seropositive. Sequenced input: PBMCs. The CDR3 nucleotides are TGCGCCAGCAGCCAGATGGGGAGGACAGGGTACAGCAATCAGCCCCAGCATTTT. This codes for CASSQMGRTGYSNQPQHF.